Sequencing of this T cell receptor beta chain was carried out in a study of blood T cell repertoires in COVID-19 (TCRdb year 2020). Study-level background: The collaborator samples originated in the United States, Italy and Spain and spanned the acute and convalescent phases of COVID-19. The repertoires were released in a freely available public database intended as a resource for research on the immune response to SARS-CoV-2. Where available, HLA class I and class II types were taken from metadata supplied by the sample provider and were not determined by assay-based typing. The samples were drawn from two sources: the first 160 participants of the ongoing ImmuneRACE study, and over 1,000 subjects contributed by 6 global collaborators. Deeply sampled blood TCRbeta repertoires from subjects exposed to, actively infected with, or recovered from COVID-19 were included in the dataset. The prospective study material was composed of cDNA or gDNA derived from T cells, B-cell-depleted T cells, or PBMCs. The sample metadata nearly always contained a de-identified subject ID, COVID-19 status, age in years and sex. The paper's findings and limits, for the study overall: The quantity of clinical and demographic metadata differed by source and by participant and was supplied without curation.

This clone appeared a single time. It lacks a known antigen. Nothing much larger sits one base from this clone, and base qualities are not available. There are 12 amino acids in the CDR3, from cysteine to phenylalanine inclusive. Solely the CDR3 DNA is kept, with 36 bases framed from the first base. CDR1 and CDR2 were assigned from the germline V gene as MDHEN and SYDVKM. The junction carries 8 bases between V and J, which are trimmed by 5 bases and 3 bases respectively. TCRbeta CDR3 regions were amplified from genomic DNA by means of the immunoSEQ Assay, a bias-controlled multiplex PCR. The authors processed their data as follows. Within the assay, amplification of reference gene primers was used to estimate how many nucleated cells each sample contained. To quantify the absolute abundance of each unique TCRbeta CDR3 rearrangement, sequence reads were collapsed and filtered. For each sample, productive Simpson clonality was calculated as the square root of Simpson's diversity index across productive rearrangements. Here the immuneACCESS table is served through TCRdb, limited to in-frame sequences with V and J called. Missing clones are a known gap in these copies; in checked studies unresolved V genes cover under half, and the rest lacks a known reason. That table gives V, J and clone size, and the DNA gave D and trimming. This sample lists fewer than 60,000 clones; 79% were detected once. The ten largest clonotypes hold under 30% of the sample.

Each collaborating institution followed its own protocols to collect whole blood in K2EDTA tubes. For TCRbeta analysis, collaborator samples were shipped as frozen whole blood, as isolated PBMCs, or as DNA extracted from either sample type. Sequencing used peripheral blood. This chain joins TRBV28 to TRBJ2-7, with the D gene too uncertain to name. This TCR was sampled from a man in his 70s with acute or convalescent COVID-19. The encoded CDR3 is CASSLTYYEQYF. The DNA sequence is TGTGCCAGCAGTCTGACTTACTACGAGCAGTACTTC.